A few counts support the clone carrying this T cell receptor (beta chain). Its specificity is unknown. This entry is derived from a study of T cells in Graves' hyperthyroidism and ophthalmopathy. Study conclusions and caveats: The model's output predicted ophthalmopathy at a median of 6.5 months prior to onset. Ophthalmopathy and stable hyperthyroidism were told apart by a 13 V-J model.

Amplified regions were TCR beta CDR3 sequences from RNA transcripts. The study used the HTBI primer set for a first-round RT-PCR of the TCR CDR3. Each CDR3 protein gets one entry after TCRdb re-called the multiplex PCR reads with MiXCR. The data show some 200,000 distinct CDR3 sequences, over 15% seen once. Clinical symptoms, serum thyroxine, TRAb, thyroid ultrasound and orbital computed tomography informed diagnoses. Germline-derived CDR1 and CDR2 are MGHRA and YSYEKL. The CDR3 contains 15 residues. V lost 2 bases to trimming and J lost 4 bases; unmatched junction nucleotides: 5. The chain links TRBV4-1 to TRBJ1-2; 9 bases map to TRBD1. The sequence was collected from a man aged 45-65 years with Graves' hyperthyroidism. Sample: blood. The CDR3: CASSQRGQGAYGYTF. The CDR3 region has the DNA TGCGCCAGCAGCCAACGGGGACAGGGAGCCTATGGCTACACCTTC.